A single sample is the source of the 19 T cell receptor beta chains below, sequenced in a study of cytomegalovirus exposure and HLA in healthy donors. Use of 60 Vbeta and 13 Jbeta primers characterized the PCR. Assay used: immunoSEQ multiplex PCR; TCRdb lists only in-frame clones, some missing. The table records some 200,000 clones, 75% to 90% of them present only once. What was sequenced was PBMCs. Receptors were obtained from a woman aged 40 to 49 in good health and CMV-seronegative.

The chain couples TRBV6-1 to TRBJ1-3; weak D call: TRBD1 (5 bases). Trimming stripped 0 bases from V and 2 bases from J, with 8 bases between. The CDR3 runs to 15 residues. CDR1 and CDR2 (germline): MNHNS, SASEGT. The CDR3 loop reads CASSEAGGTGNTIYF. As DNA, the CDR3 is TGTGCCAGCAGTGAAGCCGGGGGAACTGGAAACACCATATATTTT.

The DNA of the CDR3 is TGTGCCAGCAGTCCCGATGGACAGAACGCCTACGAGCAGTACTTC. Encoded protein: CASSPDGQNAYEQYF. V is TRBV5-5 and J is TRBJ2-5; maybe TRBD1 (6 bases). Judging by the DNA end, TRBJ2-7 fits better; the J call may be wrong. The CDR3 is 15 residues long. Looked up from germline, CDR1 is SGHKS and CDR2 is YYEKEE (reference sequence).

The V and J genes are TRBV4-1 and TRBJ2-7, with D possibly being TRBD1 (6 bases). The CDR3 sequence is 14 residues long. CDR1 MGHRA and CDR2 YSYEKL come from the germline V gene. The ends were cut back, 2 bases at V and 4 bases at J, with 12 bases in the middle. DNA of the CDR3: TGCGCCAGCAGCCAAATGTCAGGGGAATACGAGCAGTACTTC. Protein product: CASSQMSGEYEQYF.

The chain joins TRBV2 to TRBJ2-2, with 9 bases matching TRBD2. The CDR3 consists of 13 residues. V dropped 8 bases and J dropped 6; count of bases not matched to a gene: 4. Looked up from germline, CDR1 is SNHLY and CDR2 is FYNNEI. The CDR3 nucleotides read TGTGCCAGCCGCGGGAGGGCCGCCGGGGAGCTGTTTTTT. Amino acids: CASRGRAAGELFF.

With respect to this clone: Mismatch with germline at one junction end may stem from a read error. The chain recombines TRBV7-9 with TRBJ2-2, with 7 bases that match TRBD2. CDR3 length: 12 residues. The germline V gene encodes CDR1 SEHNR and CDR2 FQNEAQ (reference sequence). The CDR3 bases are TGTTCCAGCGGGGCCTCGGCCGGGGAGCTGTTTTTT. Its translation: CSSGASAGELFF.

This chain joins TRBV11-2 and TRBJ2-2; a possible D gene is TRBD2 (5 bases). From germline, CDR1 is SGHAT and CDR2 FQNNGV. V lost 2 bases to trimming and J lost 6 bases, with 16 bases between them. The CDR3 totals 16 residues. The CDR3 sequence: CASSLIGLYISGELFF. The CDR3 DNA follows: TGTGCCAGCAGCTTAATAGGACTCTATATATCCGGGGAGCTGTTTTTT.

The J gene is TRBJ1-4, the V gene TRBV4-1, with D perhaps TRBD1 (6 bases). The V end was cut by 0 bases, the J end by 8 bases, with 16 bases between. Germline V CDR1 and CDR2: MGHRA, YSYEKL. The CDR3 is made up of 16 amino acids. DNA of the CDR3: TGCGCCAGCAGCCAAGATATAAACAGGGTAGAAGAAAAACTGTTTTTT. Its protein is CASSQDINRVEEKLFF.

The genes are TRBV5-1 and TRBJ1-4; tentatively, D is TRBD1 (5 bases). Germline assignment: CDR1 SGHRS and CDR2 YFSETQ. The V and J ends lost 4 bases and 4 bases respectively, with 14 bases between them. The CDR3 is 15 residues long. Here the CDR3 reads CASSARGLDNEKLFF. The CDR3 DNA sequence: TGCGCCAGCAGCGCTAGGGGTCTTGATAATGAAAAACTGTTTTTT.

V usage is TRBV28 and J usage is TRBJ2-2; 8 bases are a match to TRBD2. Per germline, CDR1 MDHEN and CDR2 SYDVKM. This CDR3 is 12 amino acids long. Unmatched junction bases numbered 6, after V lost 2 bases and J lost 16 bases. The CDR3 region has the DNA TGTGCCAGCAGTTTAAGGACTAGCCTTTGGTTTTTT. Protein sequence: CASSLRTSLWFF. The entire variable domain, with the rest obtained from reference TRBV28 and TRBJ2-2, is as follows: DVKVTQSSRYLVKRTGEKVFLECVQDMDHENMFWYRQDPGLGLRLIYFSYDVKMKEKGDIPEGYSVSREKKERFSLILESASTNQTSMYLCASSLRTSLWFFGEGSRLTVL.

The chain couples TRBV5-4 to TRBJ2-5; TRBD1 matches at 10 bases. The germline V gene encodes CDR1 SGHNT and CDR2 YYREEE (reference sequence). The junction had 5 bases not matched to a gene; V was cut back by 1 base and J by 5 bases. The CDR3 totals 15 residues. DNA for the CDR3: TGTGCCAGCAGCTTGAGACAGGGGGCCGGTGAGACCCAGTACTTC. It translates to CASSLRQGAGETQYF.

The sample holds a few counts of this clone. The rearrangement joins TRBV5-1 to TRBJ2-2; TRBD2 agrees at 7 bases. Germline V gene data show CDR1 as SGHRS and CDR2 as YFSETQ. V trimming: 0 bases; J trimming: 0 bases; junction bases outside the gene matches: 2. This CDR3 region has 16 residues. The CDR3, as DNA: TGCGCCAGCAGCTTGGTGGCGGGGGCGAACACCGGGGAGCTGTTTTTT. It codes for CASSLVAGANTGELFF. The variable domain in full, with the rest retrieved from reference TRBV5-1 and TRBJ2-2, is KAGVTQTPRYLIKTRGQQVTLSCSPISGHRSVSWYQQTPGQGLQFLFEYFSETQRNKGNFPGRFSGRQFSNSRSEMNVSTLELGDSALYLCASSLVAGANTGELFFGEGSRLTVL.

The V call is TRBV10-3, the J call TRBJ1-1, with 10 bases identical to TRBD1. The CDR3 has 13 residues. Looked up from germline, CDR1 is ENHRY and CDR2 is SYGVKD. With 11 bases clipped from V and 4 bases from J, the junction kept 7 bases outside the gene matches. The CDR3 loop reads CAVAGTGVTEAFF. DNA for the CDR3: TGTGCCGTCGCCGGGACAGGGGTCACTGAAGCTTTCTTT.

The chain uses TRBV29-1 and TRBJ2-3, with D perhaps matching TRBD2 (6 bases). The V gene's germline CDR1 is SQVTM and CDR2 ANQGSEA. Trimming took 4 bases from V and 0 from J, leaving 14 bases between them. The CDR3 has 15 residues. DNA of the CDR3: TGCAGCGTTGCGACGGGGGACCCTAGCACAGATACGCAGTATTTT. Translated: CSVATGDPSTDTQYF.

This clone was detected only a few times. This sequence joins TRBV5-6 and TRBJ1-3; 8 positions match TRBD1. The germline V gene has CDR1 SGHDT and CDR2 YYEEEE. The CDR3 is 16 residues long. The junction had 10 bases not matched to a gene; V was cut back by 4 bases and J by 4 bases. CDR3 nucleotides: TGTGCCAGCAGCGCTACCCGTTGGACAGGGGGAAACACCATATATTTT. Amino acids: CASSATRWTGGNTIYF.

This sequence joins TRBV5-1 and TRBJ1-5; D is possibly TRBD1 (5 bases). V shed 0 bases and J shed 2 bases, with 6 bases lying between them. This CDR3 contains 14 residues. CDR1 and CDR2 (germline): SGHRS, YFSETQ. Here the CDR3 reads CASSLEGRNQPQHF. For the CDR3, the DNA is TGCGCCAGCAGCTTGGAGGGGCGCAATCAGCCCCAGCATTTT. Full variable domain (rest looked up from reference TRBV5-1 and TRBJ1-5): KAGVTQTPRYLIKTRGQQVTLSCSPISGHRSVSWYQQTPGQGLQFLFEYFSETQRNKGNFPGRFSGRQFSNSRSEMNVSTLELGDSALYLCASSLEGRNQPQHFGDGTRLSIL.

The gene calls are TRBV7-6 and TRBJ2-7, with TRBD1 matching over 7 bases. V lost 5 bases to trimming and J lost 6 bases; unmatched junction nucleotides: 4. Germline loops: CDR1 SGHVS, CDR2 FNYEAQ. There are 12 residues in the CDR3. As DNA, the CDR3 is TGTGCCAGCAGCCCTACAGGGGTCGAGCAGTACTTC. It translates to CASSPTGVEQYF.

The sample holds a few counts of this clone. The chain employs TRBV5-5 and TRBJ1-4; D is unclear. The CDR3 contains 15 residues. Trimming cost V 4 bases and J 0 bases, with 10 bases left between them. Per the germline V gene, CDR1 is SGHKS and CDR2 is YYEKEE (reference sequence). CDR3 nucleotide sequence: TGTGCCAGCAGCGAAATAGCAACAACTAATGAAAAACTGTTTTTT. Translating it yields CASSEIATTNEKLFF.

This clone was seen a handful of times. The chain links TRBV5-1 to TRBJ2-2; 10 bases agree with TRBD2. Losses at the gene ends were 4 bases for V and 6 bases for J; bases not matched to a gene: 6. The CDR3 totals 15 residues. Germline V gives CDR1 SGHRS, CDR2 YFSETQ. CDR3 residues: CASSLVLAGSGELFF. The CDR3 DNA follows: TGCGCCAGCAGCCTGGTACTAGCGGGATCCGGGGAGCTGTTTTTT.

The chain employs TRBV10-3 and TRBJ2-1, with a possible D match to TRBD1 (5 bases). The CDR3 has 13 amino acids. V gave up 7 bases and J gave up 0 bases, with 7 bases separating them. Germline V gene sequence: CDR1 ENHRY, CDR2 SYGVKD. The CDR3 region is CAIKGDSYNEQFF. The CDR3 DNA follows: TGTGCCATCAAAGGGGACTCCTACAATGAGCAGTTCTTC.